Listed below are T cell receptor beta chains from one sample, sequenced in a study of radiotherapy plus CTLA-4 blockade in lung cancer. Measured with immunoSEQ multiplex PCR; TCRdb has only the in-frame clones, and not every one. The sample lists roughly 32,000 clones; approximately 70% were seen once. The sequencing here drew on peripheral blood, taken from a patient treated with radiotherapy plus ipilimumab. The receptors were sampled from a human donor with non-small cell lung cancer who had stable disease on radiotherapy plus ipilimumab. CDR3s include the opening cysteine and the closing phenylalanine or tryptophan. The D gene is left open where the match is weak. A clone size is listed for some rows: how often the clone was seen (once, few, many), or a class if it is expanded.

d_call | j_call | v_call | clone_size | cdr3_nt | cdr3_aa
TRBD2 | TRBJ2-3 | TRBV18 | few | TGTGCCAGCTCACCAAACAGGGGTACGGCTAGCGGGAGAAGGGCAGATACGCAGTATTTT | CASSPNRGTASGRRADTQYF
TRBD1 | TRBJ1-4 | TRBV5-1 | NA | TGCGCCAGCAGCTTCGGACAGGGGGAGATTCGGGATAAACTGTTTTTT | CASSFGQGEIRDKLFF
NA | TRBJ2-7 | TRBV7-8 | NA | TGTGCCAGCAGCCCGCGCCATATTACCGCCGAGCAGTACTTC | CASSPRHITAEQYF
NA | TRBJ1-3 | TRBV9 | NA | TGTGCCAGCAGCGCCGCTCCGACGGGGGCGAGTACCATATATTTT | CASSAAPTGASTIYF
NA | TRBJ2-1 | TRBV4-1 | NA | TGCGCCAGCAGGTTTACGTCGCAAGGGGCTGATGAGCAGTTCTTC | CASRFTSQGADEQFF
NA | TRBJ2-1 | TRBV5-6 | few | TGTGCCGTCCTACAGGGGGGGAAGTTCTTC | CAVLQGGKFF
TRBD1 | TRBJ2-2 | TRBV5-1 | NA | TGCGCCAGCATGAGAGGGGGACAGACGAACACCGGGGAGCTGTTTTTT | CASMRGGQTNTGELFF
NA | TRBJ2-7 | TRBV29-1 | NA | TGCAGCGTTGAAAGGGGCTACGAGCAGTACTTC | CSVERGYEQYF
NA | TRBJ2-2 | TRBV2 | NA | TGTGCCAGCACTATCGCCGGGGAGCTGTTTTTT | CASTIAGELFF
NA | TRBJ2-7 | TRBV9 | NA | TGTGCCAGCAGCCCGATGACTAGCTCCTACGAGCAGTACTTC | CASSPMTSSYEQYF